This T cell receptor (beta chain) appears in the sequencing data of a study of T cell responses to AZD1222 COVID-19 vaccine. CDR1 and CDR2 (germline): LGHDT, YNNKEL (reference sequence). V lost 1 base and J 6 bases, leaving 12 bases between the germline ends. The CDR3 has 15 residues. Generated by immunoSEQ multiplex PCR, the TCRdb table keeps only in-frame clones and is missing some. The repertoire includes 77,000 or so clones, more than 85% of them detected once, and under 35% sits in the top ten. Sequenced here: peripheral blood, sampled 28 days after the second AZD1222 dose. This sequence joins TRBV3-1 (or the pseudogene TRBV3-2) and TRBJ2-2; TRBD2 might be the D (5 bases). The receptor was derived from an adult who received the AZD1222 COVID-19 vaccine. The CDR3 sequence: CASSQGSGTAGELFF. Written as DNA, the CDR3 is TGTGCCAGCAGCCAAGGAAGCGGAACAGCCGGGGAGCTGTTTTTT.